A single sample gave rise to the 5 T cell receptor delta chains below, sequenced in a study of gamma-delta chains in newborns, infants, children. TCRdb re-analyzed the reads via CATT. The sample consists of roughly 3,100 delta-chain clones, under 0.35% of them appearing once. The sequenced sample was blood. These receptors were obtained from a child who was a newborn, infant or young child, either healthy, febrile or measles-vaccinated (not recorded which).

Remarks on this clone: The mismatch at residue 7 between this DNA's translation and the TCRdb protein of a much larger clone likely reflects a read error; the protein shown is translated from the DNA. J is TRDJ2 and V is TRDV2; TRDD3 agrees at 8 bases. The CDR3 consists of 18 residues. CDR1 and CDR2 from the germline V gene are GEAIGNYY and EKD. J lost 0 bases, V lost 3 bases, and 11 bases had no gene match. The CDR3 DNA follows: TGTGCCTGTGACCCCCTAATGGGGGATTTTTCTTTGACAGCACAACTCTTCTTT. Residues: CACDPLMGDFSLTAQLFF.

This clone turned up a few times. A far bigger clonotype differs at one base, so this is likely a read error. In the same sample, other DNA sequences code for this CDR3. The V and J genes are TRDV2 and TRDJ3, with a tentative D call TRDD3 (6 bases). V shed 0 bases and J shed 0 bases, with 14 bases lying between them. Germline CDR1 is GEAIGNYY and CDR2 is EKD. This CDR3 spans 19 amino acids. This CDR3 is CACDTVLGDSSWDTRQMFF. CDR3 DNA sequence: TGTGCCTGTGACACCGTACTGGGAGATAGCTCCTGGGACACCCGACAGATGTTTTTC.

This clone was observed a few times. A read error is the likely source, as a far larger clone sits one nucleotide away. Other DNA sequences of this sample code for an identical CDR3. V usage is TRDV1 and J usage is TRDJ3; 7 positions match TRDD3. V was clipped by 1 base and J by 1 base; unmatched bases: 10. CDR3 length: 20 residues. Germline CDR1 reads TSWWSYY; CDR2 reads QGS. The DNA of the CDR3 is TGTGCTCTTGGGGAACGAACCTGGGGGCCCCCTTCCTGGGACACCCGACAGATGTTTTTC. Translated, it gives CALGERTWGPPSWDTRQMFF.

Points on this clone: The protein given by TCRdb reflects a much larger clone and differs at residue 12 from this DNA's translation, likely from a read error; the protein shown is the DNA's translation. CDR3 loop: CALGERTWGPPPWDTRQMFF. CDR3 sequence (DNA): TGTGCTCTTGGGGAACGAACCTGGGGGCCCCCCCCCTGGGACACCCGACAGATGTTTTTC. The chain employs TRDV1 and TRDJ3; 7 bases line up with TRDD3. V trimming: 1 base; J trimming: 2 bases; junction bases outside the gene matches: 11. Germline CDR1 and CDR2: TSWWSYY and QGS. The CDR3 contains 20 residues.

A remark on this clone: TCRdb records a much larger clone's protein for this DNA, with a difference at residue 14 that likely arises from a read error; the protein given is the translation of the DNA. The V call is TRDV2, the J call TRDJ2, with 12 bases aligning to TRDD3. This CDR3 region has 17 residues. Looked up from germline, CDR1 is GEAIGNYY and CDR2 is EKD. CDR3 loop: CACDTLLGDTLTAKLFF. CDR3 sequence (DNA): TGTGCCTGTGACACCTTACTGGGGGATACTTTGACAGCAAAACTCTTCTTT.